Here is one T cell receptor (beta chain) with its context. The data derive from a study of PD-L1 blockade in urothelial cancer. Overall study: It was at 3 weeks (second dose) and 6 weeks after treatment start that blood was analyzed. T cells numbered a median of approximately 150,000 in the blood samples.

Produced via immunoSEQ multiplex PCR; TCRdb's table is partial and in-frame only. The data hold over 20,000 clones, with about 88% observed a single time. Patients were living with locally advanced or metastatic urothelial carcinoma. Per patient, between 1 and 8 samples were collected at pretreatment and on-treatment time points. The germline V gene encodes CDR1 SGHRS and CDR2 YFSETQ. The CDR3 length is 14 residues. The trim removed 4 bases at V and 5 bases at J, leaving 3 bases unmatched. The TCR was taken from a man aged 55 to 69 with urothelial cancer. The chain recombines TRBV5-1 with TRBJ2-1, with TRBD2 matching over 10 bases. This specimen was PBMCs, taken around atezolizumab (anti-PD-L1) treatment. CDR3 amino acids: CASSIGTSDNEQFF. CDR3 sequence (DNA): TGCGCCAGCAGCATTGGGACTAGCGACAATGAGCAGTTCTTC.